This T cell receptor beta chain was observed in a study of blood T cells in healthy people across ages. J was trimmed by 8 bases and V by 6 bases; bases with no gene match: 5. There are 14 residues in the CDR3. Germline V lookup: CDR1 MNHEY, CDR2 SVGAGI. A sample-barcoded 5' primer and a J-beta primer mix were used in a second PCR of roughly 7 to 12 cycles. TCRdb re-derived calls from the 5' RACE reads in MiXCR, one entry per CDR3 protein. The sample has around 970,000 distinct CDR3 sequences, 45% to 60% seen once; the top ten hold about a fifth. This clonotype was sampled from a woman in her sixties in good health. The sequenced material came from blood. The chain employs TRBV6-5 and TRBJ1-6; 9 positions agree with TRBD1. The CDR3 DNA reads TGTGCCAGCAGACCCCGGACAGGGGATTCACCCCTCCACTTT. It is translated as CASRPRTGDSPLHF.